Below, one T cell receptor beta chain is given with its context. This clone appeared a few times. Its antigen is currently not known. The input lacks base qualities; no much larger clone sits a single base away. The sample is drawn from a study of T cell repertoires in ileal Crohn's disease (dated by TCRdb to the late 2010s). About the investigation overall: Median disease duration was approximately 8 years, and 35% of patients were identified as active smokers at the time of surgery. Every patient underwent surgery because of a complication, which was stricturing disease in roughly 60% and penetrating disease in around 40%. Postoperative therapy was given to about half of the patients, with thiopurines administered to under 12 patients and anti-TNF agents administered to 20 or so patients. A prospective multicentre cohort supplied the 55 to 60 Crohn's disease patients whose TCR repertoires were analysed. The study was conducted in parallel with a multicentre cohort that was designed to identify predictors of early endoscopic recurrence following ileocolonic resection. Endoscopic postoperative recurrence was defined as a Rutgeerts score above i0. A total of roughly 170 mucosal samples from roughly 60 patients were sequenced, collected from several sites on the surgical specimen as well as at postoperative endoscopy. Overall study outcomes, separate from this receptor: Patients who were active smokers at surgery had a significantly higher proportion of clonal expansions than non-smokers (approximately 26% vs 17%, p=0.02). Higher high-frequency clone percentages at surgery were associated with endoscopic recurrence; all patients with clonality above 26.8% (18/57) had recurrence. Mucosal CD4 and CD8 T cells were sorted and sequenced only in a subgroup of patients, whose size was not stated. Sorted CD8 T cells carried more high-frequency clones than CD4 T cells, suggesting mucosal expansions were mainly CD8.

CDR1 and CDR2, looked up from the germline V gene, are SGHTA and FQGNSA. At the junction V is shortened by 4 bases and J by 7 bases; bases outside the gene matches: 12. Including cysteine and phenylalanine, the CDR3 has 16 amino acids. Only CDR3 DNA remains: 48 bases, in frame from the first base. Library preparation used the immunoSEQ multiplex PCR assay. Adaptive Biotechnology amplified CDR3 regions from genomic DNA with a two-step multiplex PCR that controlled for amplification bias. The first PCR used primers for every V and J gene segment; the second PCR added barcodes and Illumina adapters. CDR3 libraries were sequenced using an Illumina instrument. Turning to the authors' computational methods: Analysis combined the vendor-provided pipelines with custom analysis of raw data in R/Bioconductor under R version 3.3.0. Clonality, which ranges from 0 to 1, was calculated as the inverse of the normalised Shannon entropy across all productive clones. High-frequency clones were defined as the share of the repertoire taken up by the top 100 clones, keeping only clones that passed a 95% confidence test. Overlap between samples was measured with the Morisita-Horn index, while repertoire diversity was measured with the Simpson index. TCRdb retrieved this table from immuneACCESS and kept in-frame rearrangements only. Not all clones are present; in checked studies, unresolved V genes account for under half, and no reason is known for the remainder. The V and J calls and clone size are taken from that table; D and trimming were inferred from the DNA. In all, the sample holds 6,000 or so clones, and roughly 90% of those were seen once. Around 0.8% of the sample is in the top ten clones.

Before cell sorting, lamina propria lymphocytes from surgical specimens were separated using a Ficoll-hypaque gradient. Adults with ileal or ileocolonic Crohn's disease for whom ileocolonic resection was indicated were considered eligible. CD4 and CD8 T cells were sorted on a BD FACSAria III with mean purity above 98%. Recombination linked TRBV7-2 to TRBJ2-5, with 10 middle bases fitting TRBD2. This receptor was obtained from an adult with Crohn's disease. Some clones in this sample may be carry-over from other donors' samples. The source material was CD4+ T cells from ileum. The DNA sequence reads TGTGCCAGCAGCTCCTCCCCCGGGACTAGCGTGGGGACCCAGTACTTC. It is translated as CASSSSPGTSVGTQYF.